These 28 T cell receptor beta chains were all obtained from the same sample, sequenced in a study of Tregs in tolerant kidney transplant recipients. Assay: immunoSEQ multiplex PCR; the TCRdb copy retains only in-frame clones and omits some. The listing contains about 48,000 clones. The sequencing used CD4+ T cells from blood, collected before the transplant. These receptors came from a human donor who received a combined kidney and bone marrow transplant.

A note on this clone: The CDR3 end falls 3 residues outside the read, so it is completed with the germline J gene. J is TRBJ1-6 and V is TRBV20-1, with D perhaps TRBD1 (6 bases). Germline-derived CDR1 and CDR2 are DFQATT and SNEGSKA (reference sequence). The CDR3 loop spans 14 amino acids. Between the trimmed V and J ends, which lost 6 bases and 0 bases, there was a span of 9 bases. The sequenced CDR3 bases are TGCAGTGCCGACAGGAGCTCCTATAATTCACCC. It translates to CSADRSSYNSP. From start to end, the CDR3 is CSADRSSYNSPLHF.

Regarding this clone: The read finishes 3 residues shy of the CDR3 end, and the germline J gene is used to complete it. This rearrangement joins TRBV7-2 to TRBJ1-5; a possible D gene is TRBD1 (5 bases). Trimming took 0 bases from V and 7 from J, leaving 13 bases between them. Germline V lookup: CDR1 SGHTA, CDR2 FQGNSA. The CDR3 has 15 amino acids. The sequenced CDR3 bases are TGTGCCAGCAGCTTAGCAACGGGGGGGATCCAGCCC. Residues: CASSLATGGIQP. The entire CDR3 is CASSLATGGIQPQHF.

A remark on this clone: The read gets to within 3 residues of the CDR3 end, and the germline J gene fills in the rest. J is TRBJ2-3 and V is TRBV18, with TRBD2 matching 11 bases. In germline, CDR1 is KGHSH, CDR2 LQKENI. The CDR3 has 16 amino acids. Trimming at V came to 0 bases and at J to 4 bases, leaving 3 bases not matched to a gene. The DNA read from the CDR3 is TGTGCCAGCTCACCACCTACTAGCGGGAGCTCAGATACG. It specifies CASSPPTSGSSDT. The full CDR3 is CASSPPTSGSSDTQYF.

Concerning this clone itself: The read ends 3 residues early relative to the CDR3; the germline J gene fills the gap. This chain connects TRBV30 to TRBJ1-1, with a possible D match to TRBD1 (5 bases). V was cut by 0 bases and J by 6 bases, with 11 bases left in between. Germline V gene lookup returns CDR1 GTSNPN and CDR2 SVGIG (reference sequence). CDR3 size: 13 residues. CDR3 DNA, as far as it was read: TGTGCCTGGAGTGTGGGGAGGGGCTCTGAA. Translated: CAWSVGRGSE. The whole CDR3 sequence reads CAWSVGRGSEAFF.

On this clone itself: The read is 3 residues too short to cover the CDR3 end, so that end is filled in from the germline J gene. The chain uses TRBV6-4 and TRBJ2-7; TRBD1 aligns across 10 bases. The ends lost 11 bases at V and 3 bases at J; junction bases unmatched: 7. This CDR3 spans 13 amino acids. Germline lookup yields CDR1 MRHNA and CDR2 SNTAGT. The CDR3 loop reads CAGGDRGLYEQYF. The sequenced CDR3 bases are TGTGCCGGGGGCGACAGGGGGCTCTACGAG.

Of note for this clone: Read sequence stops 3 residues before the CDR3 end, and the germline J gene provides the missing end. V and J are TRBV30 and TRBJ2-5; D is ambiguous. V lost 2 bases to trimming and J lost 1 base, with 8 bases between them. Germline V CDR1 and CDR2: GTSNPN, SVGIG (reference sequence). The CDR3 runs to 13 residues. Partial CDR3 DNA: TGTGCCTGGAGTTTGGCGGTCCAAGAGACC. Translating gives CAWSLAVQET. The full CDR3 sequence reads CAWSLAVQETQYF.

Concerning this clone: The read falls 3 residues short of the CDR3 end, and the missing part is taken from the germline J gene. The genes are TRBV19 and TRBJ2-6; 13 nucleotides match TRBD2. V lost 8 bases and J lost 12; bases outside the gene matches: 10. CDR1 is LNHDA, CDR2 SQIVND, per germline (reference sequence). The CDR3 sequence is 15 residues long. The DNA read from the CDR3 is TGTGCCAGTCTTTCTGGACTAGCGGGAGACGGCGTC. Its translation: CASLSGLAGDGV. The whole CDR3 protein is CASLSGLAGDGVLTF.

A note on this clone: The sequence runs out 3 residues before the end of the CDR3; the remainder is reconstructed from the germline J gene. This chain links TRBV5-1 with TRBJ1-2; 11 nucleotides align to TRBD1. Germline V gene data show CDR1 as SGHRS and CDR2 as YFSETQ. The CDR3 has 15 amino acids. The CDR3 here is CASSLEGQGAREYTF. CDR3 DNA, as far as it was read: TGCGCCAGCAGCTTGGAAGGACAGGGGGCACGGGAG.

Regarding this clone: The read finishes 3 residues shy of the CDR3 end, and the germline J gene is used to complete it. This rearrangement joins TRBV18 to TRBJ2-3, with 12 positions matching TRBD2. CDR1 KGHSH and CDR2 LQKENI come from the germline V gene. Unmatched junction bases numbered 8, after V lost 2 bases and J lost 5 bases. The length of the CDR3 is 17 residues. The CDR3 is CASSPGPSGRALDTQYF. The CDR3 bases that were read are TGTGCCAGCTCACCAGGCCCTAGCGGGAGGGCCTTAGATACG.

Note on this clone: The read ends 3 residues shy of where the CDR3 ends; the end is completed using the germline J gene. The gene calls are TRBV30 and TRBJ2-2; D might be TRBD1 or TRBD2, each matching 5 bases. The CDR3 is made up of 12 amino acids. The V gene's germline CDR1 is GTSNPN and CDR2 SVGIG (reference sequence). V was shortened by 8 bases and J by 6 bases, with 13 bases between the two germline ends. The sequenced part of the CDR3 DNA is TGTGCCCTAGGAAGGGGAGCCGGGGAG. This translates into CALGRGAGE. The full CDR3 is CALGRGAGELFF. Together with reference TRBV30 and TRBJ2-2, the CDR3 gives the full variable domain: SQTIHQWPATLVQPVGSPLSLECTVEGTSNPNLYWYRQAAGRGLQLLFYSVGIGQISSEVPQNLSASRPQDRQFILSSKKLLLSDSGFYLCALGRGAGELFFGEGSRLTVL.

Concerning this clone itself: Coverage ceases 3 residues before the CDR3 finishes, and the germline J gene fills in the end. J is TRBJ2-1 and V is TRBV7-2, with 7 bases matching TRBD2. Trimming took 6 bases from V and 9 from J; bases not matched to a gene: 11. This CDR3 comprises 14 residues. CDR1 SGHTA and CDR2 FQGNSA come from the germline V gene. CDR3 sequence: CASSSPRGEVEQFF. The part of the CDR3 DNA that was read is TGTGCCAGCAGTTCCCCCCGGGGGGAAGTTGAG.

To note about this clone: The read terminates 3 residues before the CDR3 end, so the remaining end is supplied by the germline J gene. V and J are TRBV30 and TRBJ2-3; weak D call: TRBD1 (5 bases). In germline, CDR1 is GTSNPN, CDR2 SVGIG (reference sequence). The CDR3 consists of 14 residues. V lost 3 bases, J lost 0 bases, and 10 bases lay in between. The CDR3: CAWRGAVSTDTQYF. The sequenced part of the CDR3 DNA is TGTGCCTGGAGAGGGGCAGTCAGCACAGATACG.

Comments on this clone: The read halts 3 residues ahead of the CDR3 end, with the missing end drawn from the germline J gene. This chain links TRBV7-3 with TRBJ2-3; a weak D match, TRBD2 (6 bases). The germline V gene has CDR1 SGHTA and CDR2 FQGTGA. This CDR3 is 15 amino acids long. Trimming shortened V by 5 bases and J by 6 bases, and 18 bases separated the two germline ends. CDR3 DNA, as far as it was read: TGTGCCAGCAGCCCCGAGCGGGTAGTTGGGGATACG. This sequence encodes CASSPERVVGDT. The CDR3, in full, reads CASSPERVVGDTQYF.

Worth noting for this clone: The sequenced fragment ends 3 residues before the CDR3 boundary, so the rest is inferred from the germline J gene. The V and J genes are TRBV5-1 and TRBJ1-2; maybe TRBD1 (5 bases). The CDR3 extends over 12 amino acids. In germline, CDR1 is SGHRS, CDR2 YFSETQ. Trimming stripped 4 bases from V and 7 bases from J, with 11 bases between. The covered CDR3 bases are TGCGCCAGCAGCGAACCGAGGGGTGGC. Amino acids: CASSEPRGG. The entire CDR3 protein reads CASSEPRGGYTF.

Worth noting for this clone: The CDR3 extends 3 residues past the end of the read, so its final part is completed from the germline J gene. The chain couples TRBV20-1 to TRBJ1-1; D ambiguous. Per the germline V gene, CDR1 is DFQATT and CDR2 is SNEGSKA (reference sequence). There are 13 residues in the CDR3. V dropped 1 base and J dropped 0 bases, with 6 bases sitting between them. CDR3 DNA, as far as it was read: TGCAGTGCTAGAGTCAGAATGAACACTGAA. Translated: CSARVRMNTE. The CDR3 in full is CSARVRMNTEAFF.

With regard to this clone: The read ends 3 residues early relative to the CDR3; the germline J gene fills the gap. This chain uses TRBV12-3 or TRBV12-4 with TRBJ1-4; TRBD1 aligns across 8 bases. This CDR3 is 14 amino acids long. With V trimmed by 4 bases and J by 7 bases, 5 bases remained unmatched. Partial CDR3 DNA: TGTGCCAGCAGTTATGACAGGGGTGGTGAAAAA. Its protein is CASSYDRGGEK. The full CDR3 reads CASSYDRGGEKLFF.

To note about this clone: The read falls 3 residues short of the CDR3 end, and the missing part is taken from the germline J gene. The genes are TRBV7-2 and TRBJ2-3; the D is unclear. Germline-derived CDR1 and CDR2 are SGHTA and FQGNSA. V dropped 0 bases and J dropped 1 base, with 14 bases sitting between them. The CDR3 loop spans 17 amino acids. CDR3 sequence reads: CASSLAWSGPRTDTQYF. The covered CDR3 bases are TGTGCCAGCAGCTTAGCCTGGAGTGGGCCGCGCACAGATACG.

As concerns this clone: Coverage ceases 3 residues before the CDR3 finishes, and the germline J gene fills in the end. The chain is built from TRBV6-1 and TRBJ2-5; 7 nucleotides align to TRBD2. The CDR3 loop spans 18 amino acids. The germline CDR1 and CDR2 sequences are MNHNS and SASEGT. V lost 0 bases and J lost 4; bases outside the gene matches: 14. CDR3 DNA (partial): TGTGCCAGCAGTGAAGCGCCGGTACGTTGGTCTAGCGGAGAGACC. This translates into CASSEAPVRWSSGET. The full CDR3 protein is CASSEAPVRWSSGETQYF.

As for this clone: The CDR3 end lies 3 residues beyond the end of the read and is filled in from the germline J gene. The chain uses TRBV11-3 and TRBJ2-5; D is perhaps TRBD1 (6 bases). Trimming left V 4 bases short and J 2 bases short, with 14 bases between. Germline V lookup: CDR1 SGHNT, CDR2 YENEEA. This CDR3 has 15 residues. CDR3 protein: CASSSRGQKQETQYF. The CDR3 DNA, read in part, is TGTGCCAGCAGCTCAAGAGGACAGAAACAAGAGACC. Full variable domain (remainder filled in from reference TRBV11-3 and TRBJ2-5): EAGVVQSPRYKIIEKKQPVAFWCNPISGHNTLYWYLQNLGQGPELLIRYENEEAVDDSQLPKDRFSAERLKGVDSTLKIQPAELGDSAVYLCASSSRGQKQETQYFGPGTRLLVL.

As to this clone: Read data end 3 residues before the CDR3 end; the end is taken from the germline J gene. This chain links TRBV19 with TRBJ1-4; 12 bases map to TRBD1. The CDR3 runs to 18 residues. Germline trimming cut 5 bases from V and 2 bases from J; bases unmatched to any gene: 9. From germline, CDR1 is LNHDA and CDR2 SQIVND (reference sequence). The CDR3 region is CASSGTGTGGLTNEKLFF. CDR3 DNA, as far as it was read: TGTGCCAGTAGTGGGACCGGGACAGGGGGCCTCACTAATGAAAAA.

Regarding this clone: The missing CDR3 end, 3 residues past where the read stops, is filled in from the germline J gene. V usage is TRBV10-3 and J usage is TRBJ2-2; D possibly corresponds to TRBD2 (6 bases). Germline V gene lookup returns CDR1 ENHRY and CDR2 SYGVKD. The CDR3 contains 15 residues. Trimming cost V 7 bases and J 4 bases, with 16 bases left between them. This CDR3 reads CAIMWKRAATGELFF. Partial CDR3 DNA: TGTGCCATCATGTGGAAGCGGGCCGCCACCGGGGAG.

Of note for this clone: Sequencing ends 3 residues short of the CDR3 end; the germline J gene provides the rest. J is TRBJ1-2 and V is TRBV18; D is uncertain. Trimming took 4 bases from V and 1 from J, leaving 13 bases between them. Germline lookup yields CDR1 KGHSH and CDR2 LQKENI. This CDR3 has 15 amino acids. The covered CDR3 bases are TGTGCCAGCTCACAGAGTTCCGGGGATAACTATGGC. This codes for CASSQSSGDNYG. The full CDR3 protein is CASSQSSGDNYGYTF. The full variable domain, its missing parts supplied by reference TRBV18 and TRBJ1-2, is NAGVMQNPRHLVRRRGQEARLRCSPMKGHSHVYWYRQLPEEGLKFMVYLQKENIIDESGMPKERFSAEFPKEGPSILRIQQVVRGDSAAYFCASSQSSGDNYGYTFGSGTRLTVV.

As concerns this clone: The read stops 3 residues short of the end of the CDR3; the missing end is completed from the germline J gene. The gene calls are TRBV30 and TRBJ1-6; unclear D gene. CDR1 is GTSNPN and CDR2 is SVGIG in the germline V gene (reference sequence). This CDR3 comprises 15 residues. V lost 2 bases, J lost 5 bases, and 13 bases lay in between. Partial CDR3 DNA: TGTGCCTGGAGTTTACTAGACGGGGATAATTCACCC. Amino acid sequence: CAWSLLDGDNSP. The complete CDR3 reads CAWSLLDGDNSPLHF.

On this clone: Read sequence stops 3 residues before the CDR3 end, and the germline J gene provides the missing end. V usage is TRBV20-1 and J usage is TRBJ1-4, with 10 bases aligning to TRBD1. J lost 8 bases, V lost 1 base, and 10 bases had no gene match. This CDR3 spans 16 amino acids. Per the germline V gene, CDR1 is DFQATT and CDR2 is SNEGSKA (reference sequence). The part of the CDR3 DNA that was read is TGCAGTGCTAGAGTCGTCTCGGGACAGGGGAACGAAAAA. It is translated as CSARVVSGQGNEK. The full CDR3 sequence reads CSARVVSGQGNEKLFF.

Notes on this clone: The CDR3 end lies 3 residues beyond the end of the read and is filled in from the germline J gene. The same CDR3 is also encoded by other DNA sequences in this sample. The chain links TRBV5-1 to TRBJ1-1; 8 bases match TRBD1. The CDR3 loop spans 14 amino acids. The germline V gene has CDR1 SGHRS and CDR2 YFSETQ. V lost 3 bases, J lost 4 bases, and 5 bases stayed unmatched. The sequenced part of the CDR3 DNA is TGCGCCAGCAGCTCAGGACAGGGTGCCACTGAA. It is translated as CASSSGQGATE. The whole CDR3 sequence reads CASSSGQGATEAFF.

CDR3 residues: CASSLAGQGTDTQYF. The CDR3 bases that were read are TGTGCCAGCAGCTTAGCAGGACAGGGCACAGATACG. The V gene is TRBV7-2, the J gene TRBJ2-3, with TRBD1 identical over 7 bases. The CDR3 is cut off 3 residues early in the read; its end comes from the germline J gene. Germline V CDR1 and CDR2: SGHTA, FQGNSA. This CDR3 comprises 15 residues. Trimming removed 0 bases from V and 1 base from J; junction bases left unmatched: 1.

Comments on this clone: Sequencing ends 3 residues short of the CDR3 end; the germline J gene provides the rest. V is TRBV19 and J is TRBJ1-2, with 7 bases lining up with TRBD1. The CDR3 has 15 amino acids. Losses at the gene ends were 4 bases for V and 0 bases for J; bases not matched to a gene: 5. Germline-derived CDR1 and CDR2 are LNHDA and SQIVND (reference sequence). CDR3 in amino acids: CASSTGTDANYGYTF. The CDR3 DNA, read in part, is TGTGCCAGTAGTACTGGGACAGATGCTAACTATGGC.

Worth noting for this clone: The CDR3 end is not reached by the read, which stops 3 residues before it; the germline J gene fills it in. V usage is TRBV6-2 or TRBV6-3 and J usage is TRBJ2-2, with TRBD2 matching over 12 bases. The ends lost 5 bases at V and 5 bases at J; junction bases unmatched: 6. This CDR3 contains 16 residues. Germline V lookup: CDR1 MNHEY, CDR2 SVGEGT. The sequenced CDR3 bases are TGTGCCAGCAGTAGACTAGCGGGAGAAAGGACCGGGGAG. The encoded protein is CASSRLAGERTGE. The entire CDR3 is CASSRLAGERTGELFF.